This T cell receptor beta chain was profiled in a study of cytomegalovirus exposure and HLA in healthy donors. Trimming removed 0 bases from V and 1 base from J, with 6 bases in between. The germline V gene encodes CDR1 SGHAT and CDR2 FQNNGV. The CDR3 runs to 14 residues. This clone was counted a single time. The PCR had 60 Vbeta and 13 Jbeta primers. Profiled with immunoSEQ multiplex PCR; TCRdb holds only in-frame clones, not every one. The sample consists of some 79,000 clones, 63% of them appearing once. This sequence was found in a woman in her thirties or forties in good health and CMV-seropositive. The sample consisted of PBMCs. The V gene is TRBV11-2, the J gene TRBJ1-2, with TRBD1 as a possible D gene (5 bases). Here the CDR3 DNA reads TGTGCCAGCAGCTTAGAGACAGTTAACTATGGCTACACCTTC. The encoded protein is CASSLETVNYGYTF.